This is a list of T cell receptor beta chains from one sample in a study of early T cells in non-severe SARS-CoV-2 infection. Via MiXCR, TCRdb re-called the 5' RACE reads, giving one row per CDR3 protein. The table has around 80,000 distinct CDR3 sequences, 12% seen once. The sequenced sample consisted of whole blood. These receptors were obtained from an adult who was a healthcare worker with PCR-confirmed SARS-CoV-2 infection or an uninfected control (not recorded which). The CDR3 runs from the conserved cysteine through the conserved F or W. A D gene is named only where the DNA matches it firmly. Some rows mark clone size as missing; the rest say once, few, many or name a class of expanded clone.

TGTGCCAGCAGTTTATACCTAGCGGGTGCGAACATTCAGTACTTC,CASSLYLAGANIQYF,TRBD2,TRBV28,many,TRBJ2-4
TGCAGCGTCAGACTAGCGGGAGGGCCTTCGGATACGCAGTATTTT,CSVRLAGGPSDTQYF,TRBD2,TRBV29-1,-,TRBJ2-3
TGTGCCAGTAGTATTTGGGGGGCAGCGAACACTGAAGCTTTCTTT,CASSIWGAANTEAFF,-,TRBV19,-,TRBJ1-1
TGCGCCAGCAGCTTGCAAGGTGTGGATCAGCCCCAGCATTTT,CASSLQGVDQPQHF,-,TRBV5-1,-,TRBJ1-5
TGTGCCAGCAGCTTGGGGCTCCCAGGGGATAGCTATGGCTACACCTTC,CASSLGLPGDSYGYTF,-,TRBV5-4,few,TRBJ1-2
TGTGCCAGCAGGGCGGGACTAGCGGGAGTTCGGGAGACCCAGTACTTC,CASRAGLAGVRETQYF,TRBD2,TRBV28,-,TRBJ2-5
TGCAGCGTTACGGGGGGCACCTACGAGCAGTACTTC,CSVTGGTYEQYF,-,TRBV29-1,few,TRBJ2-7
TGTGCCAGCAGCGGGGGACAGGGCGCCACGAACACCGGGGAGCTGTTTTTT,CASSGGQGATNTGELFF,TRBD1,TRBV9,-,TRBJ2-2
TGTGCCAGCAGTTTCCAGGGGGTTCGGAACACTGAAGCTTTCTTT,CASSFQGVRNTEAFF,TRBD1,TRBV28,few,TRBJ1-1
TGCAGTGCTAGAGATCACGGCAACCTGATGTCTATGAACACTGAAGCTTTCTTT,CSARDHGNLMSMNTEAFF,-,TRBV20-1,-,TRBJ1-1
TGTGCCAGCAGCTTTGGACCTGGACTAGGAGACTACGAGCAGTACTTC,CASSFGPGLGDYEQYF,TRBD2,TRBV7-6,few,TRBJ2-7
TGTGCCAGCAGCGTGCAGGCGGGGGTGGATGAGCAGTTCTTC,CASSVQAGVDEQFF,TRBD2,TRBV7-3,many,TRBJ2-1
TGTGCCAGCAGCTTGAGGACTATGAGACATACGCAGTATTTT,CASSLRTMRHTQYF,-,TRBV5-6,-,TRBJ2-3
TGTGCCGGACAGGGAACGGGAGAAAAACTGTTTTTT,CAGQGTGEKLFF,TRBD1,TRBV2,-,TRBJ1-4
TGCAGCGTCTCCTCTGGGGCCAACGTCCTGACTTTC,CSVSSGANVLTF,-,TRBV29-1,-,TRBJ2-6
TGCAGCGTCCTCCTCAGAAACACCATATATTTT,CSVLLRNTIYF,-,TRBV29-1,-,TRBJ1-3
TGTGCCAGCAGTCCACAGGGGGGGCGGAGAGGGGAGCAGTACTTC,CASSPQGGRRGEQYF,-,TRBV28,few,TRBJ2-7
TGTGCCAGCAGCCACAGGGGTGAGCAGTACTTC,CASSHRGEQYF,TRBD1,TRBV28,many,TRBJ2-7
TGCAGTGCTAGAGATGAATATCGCACTGAAGCTTTCTTT,CSARDEYRTEAFF,-,TRBV20-1,many,TRBJ1-1
TGTGCCAGCAGAGTCAGAAGCGATGAGCAGTTCTTC,CASRVRSDEQFF,-,TRBV2,few,TRBJ2-1
TGTGCCAGCAGTGACTTGAGTGGAACAGAGAACTACGAGCAGTACTTC,CASSDLSGTENYEQYF,-,TRBV6-1,many,TRBJ2-7
TGTGCCAGCAGTTTGGAGGGGCGGGAAAACATTCAGTACTTC,CASSLEGRENIQYF,-,TRBV7-3,-,TRBJ2-4
TGTGCCAGCAGCTTAACGTTCGGACTTGAGCAGTACTTC,CASSLTFGLEQYF,-,TRBV7-3,few,TRBJ2-7
TGCGCCAGCAGTTATGGGACAGGGAGCACAGATACGCAGTATTTT,CASSYGTGSTDTQYF,TRBD1,TRBV5-1,-,TRBJ2-3
TGCGCCAGCAGCTTGGCCGGGGCAGAAAACATTCAGTACTTC,CASSLAGAENIQYF,-,TRBV5-1,once,TRBJ2-4
TGTGCCAGCAGCCAAGTCGGGCGGAACTACAATGAGCAGTTCTTC,CASSQVGRNYNEQFF,-,TRBV3-1,-,TRBJ2-1
TGTGCCAGCAGCTCGGGACAGGGCATTAATTCACCCCTCCACTTT,CASSSGQGINSPLHF,TRBD1,TRBV5-4,-,TRBJ1-6
TGTGCCAGCAGTTTAGGTACAGATACGCAGTATTTT,CASSLGTDTQYF,-,TRBV27,many,TRBJ2-3
TGCGCCAATCCACTGCGACAGCTAACCTACGAGCAGTACTTC,CANPLRQLTYEQYF,-,TRBV5-1,few,TRBJ2-7
TGTGCCAGCAGCCAAGAAGGAAGGTGGACTGAAGCTTTCTTT,CASSQEGRWTEAFF,-,TRBV14,few,TRBJ1-1
TGCAGTGTCCCACTCCGGGACAGGGGAAATGAGCAGTTCTTC,CSVPLRDRGNEQFF,TRBD1,TRBV20-1,few,TRBJ2-1
TGTGCCAGCAGCTTAATACCGTCAAGGAGCACAGATACGCAGTATTTT,CASSLIPSRSTDTQYF,-,TRBV7-6,few,TRBJ2-3
TGTGCCAGCACCCCCGGGCAGCCCCAGCATTTT,CASTPGQPQHF,-,TRBV28,-,TRBJ1-5
TGCAGTGCTAGATTCGGGCCCGGGTCAGATACGCAGTATTTT,CSARFGPGSDTQYF,-,TRBV20-1,many,TRBJ2-3
TGTGCCTGGACGGCGGGGATCAATCAGCCCCAGCATTTT,CAWTAGINQPQHF,-,TRBV30,-,TRBJ1-5
TGTGCCAGCAGCGGGACTAGCGGTCACACCGGGGAGCTGTTTTTT,CASSGTSGHTGELFF,TRBD2,TRBV2,few,TRBJ2-2
TGTGCCAGCAGCCCGAGACCCTACGAGCAGTACTTC,CASSPRPYEQYF,-,TRBV7-9,-,TRBJ2-7
TGTGCCAGCAGGCAGGAACCGGGACTAGGATACAATGAGCAGTTCTTC,CASRQEPGLGYNEQFF,TRBD2,TRBV6-5,-,TRBJ2-1
TGTGCCAGCAGCGTAAGCTCCGGAGTGTGGGAGACCCAGTACTTC,CASSVSSGVWETQYF,-,TRBV9,-,TRBJ2-5
TGTGCCAGCAGTTCTCTACGACGGGTTATGGACGAGCAGTACTTC,CASSSLRRVMDEQYF,-,TRBV27,-,TRBJ2-7
TGTGCCAGCAGGGGGGCCACCGGGACAGGGGGTAATCAGCCCCAGCATTTT,CASRGATGTGGNQPQHF,TRBD1,TRBV28,-,TRBJ1-5
TGTGCCAGCAGTGTGACCGGGGAAACCCAGTACTTC,CASSVTGETQYF,-,TRBV2,many,TRBJ2-5
TGTGCCAGCAGTTTGGTTCAGGTCCGTTCTGGAAACACCATATATTTT,CASSLVQVRSGNTIYF,-,TRBV28,few,TRBJ1-3
TGTGCCAGCAGCCGCTGGGACGGCAACAATGAGCAGTTCTTC,CASSRWDGNNEQFF,-,TRBV11-2,-,TRBJ2-1